The rows below give T cell receptor beta chains drawn from one sample of a study of cytomegalovirus exposure and HLA in healthy donors. Sequenced by immunoSEQ multiplex PCR; TCRdb stores in-frame clones only, minus some. The sample lists fewer than 200,000 clones, more than 65% seen once, with approximately 1.5% in the top ten. Sequenced input: PBMCs. The receptors were sampled from a male donor in good health and CMV-seronegative. CDR3s include the opening cysteine and the closing phenylalanine or tryptophan. The D gene is left open where the match is weak. The size of a clone is reported for some rows only, either as once, few or many, or as a class for expanded clones.

J | D | V | size | CDR3 | DNA
TRBJ1-5 | - | TRBV27 | - | CASSPWAGSKNQPQHF | TGTGCCAGCAGTCCCTGGGCGGGTTCCAAAAATCAGCCCCAGCATTTT
TRBJ2-7 | TRBD1 | TRBV15 | - | CATSRDRSGGFAYEQYF | TGTGCCACCAGCAGAGATCGTTCAGGGGGTTTCGCCTACGAGCAGTACTTC
TRBJ2-1 | - | TRBV5-1 | few | CASSLEFRHQTTGNEQFF | TGCGCCAGCAGCTTGGAATTTCGGCATCAGACTACGGGCAATGAGCAGTTCTTC
TRBJ2-3 | TRBD2 | TRBV6-4 | - | CASSQAGADTQYF | TGTGCCAGCAGTCAAGCGGGAGCAGATACGCAGTATTTT
TRBJ1-1 | TRBD1 | TRBV5-1 | few | CASSRATGDTEAFF | TGCGCCAGCAGCCGGGCAACAGGGGACACTGAAGCTTTCTTT
TRBJ2-7 | - | TRBV6-5 | - | CASSYSALREQYF | TGTGCCAGCAGTTACTCGGCCCTGCGGGAGCAGTACTTC
TRBJ2-5 | - | TRBV13 | - | CASSLGQGQQETQYF | TGTGCCAGCAGCTTAGGCCAGGGGCAGCAAGAGACCCAGTACTTC
TRBJ1-1 | TRBD1 | TRBV9 | - | CASSVGPGQGDTEAFF | TGTGCCAGCAGCGTCGGCCCGGGACAGGGTGACACTGAAGCTTTCTTT
TRBJ1-1 | TRBD1 | TRBV28 | - | CASSLYRGSTEAFF | TGTGCCAGCAGTTTGTACAGGGGTAGCACTGAAGCTTTCTTT
TRBJ2-1 | TRBD1 | TRBV6-5 | - | CASSSGQGVYNEQFF | TGTGCCAGCAGTTCAGGACAGGGGGTCTACAATGAGCAGTTCTTC
TRBJ2-5 | - | TRBV10-1 | once | CASSVGPGATQYF | TGCGCCAGCAGTGTGGGCCCCGGTGCGACCCAGTACTTC
TRBJ2-7 | TRBD1 | TRBV14 | - | CASSQSLRQGWYYEQYF | TGTGCCAGCAGCCAGAGTCTGCGACAGGGATGGTACTACGAGCAGTACTTC
TRBJ2-2 | TRBD2 | TRBV28 | - | CASSRTSGKNTGELFF | TGTGCCAGCAGTCGGACTAGCGGGAAGAACACCGGGGAGCTGTTTTTT
TRBJ2-7 | - | TRBV28 | - | CASSSTGTSSYEQYF | TGTGCCAGCAGTTCGACAGGGACTAGCTCCTACGAGCAGTACTTC
TRBJ2-3 | - | TRBV5-1 | - | CASSLGVRTDSTDTQYF | TGCGCCAGCAGCTTGGGCGTCCGGACAGACAGCACAGATACGCAGTATTTT
TRBJ1-2 | TRBD1 | TRBV7-9 | - | CSSSFGQGNYGYTF | TGTTCCAGCAGCTTCGGACAGGGAAACTATGGCTACACCTTC
TRBJ2-1 | TRBD2 | TRBV2 | - | CASSPGLAGVGEQFF | TGTGCCAGCAGTCCGGGACTAGCGGGGGTCGGTGAGCAGTTCTTC
TRBJ2-7 | TRBD1 | TRBV29-1 | - | CSAEGQGVEQYF | TGCAGCGCTGAGGGACAGGGGGTCGAGCAGTACTTC
TRBJ2-2 | TRBD2 | TRBV6-5 | once | CASSTGGTGELFF | TGTGCCAGCAGTACCGGGGGGACCGGGGAGCTGTTTTTT
TRBJ2-5 | - | TRBV5-6 | - | CASSLVTQETQYF | TGTGCCAGCAGCTTAGTTACACAAGAGACCCAGTACTTC
TRBJ2-7 | - | TRBV14 | - | CASSPPPELYEQYF | TGTGCCAGCAGCCCCCCCCCGGAACTATACGAGCAGTACTTC
TRBJ2-7 | - | TRBV18 | - | CASSPLQRNEQYF | TGTGCCAGCTCACCATTACAGCGGAACGAGCAGTACTTC
TRBJ1-2 | - | TRBV2 | - | CASANAGYGYTF | TGTGCCAGCGCCAATGCAGGGTATGGCTACACCTTC
TRBJ1-1 | - | TRBV6-1 | - | CASTQGSTEAFF | TGTGCCAGCACCCAGGGGAGCACTGAAGCTTTCTTT
TRBJ1-5 | TRBD1 | TRBV6-1 | - | CASREQGAWNQPQHF | TGTGCCAGCAGGGAACAGGGGGCTTGGAATCAGCCCCAGCATTTT
TRBJ2-5 | TRBD1 | TRBV29-1 | - | CSVEAAGGMTQYF | TGCAGCGTTGAAGCGGCAGGGGGTATGACCCAGTACTTC
TRBJ1-1 | TRBD1 | TRBV5-4 | - | CASSQGRGAYTEAFF | TGTGCCAGCAGCCAGGGCAGGGGGGCGTACACTGAAGCTTTCTTT
TRBJ2-7 | - | TRBV11-1 | once | CASSRTGDYEQYF | TGTGCCAGCAGCCGTACTGGAGATTACGAGCAGTACTTC
TRBJ2-5 | - | TRBV9 | - | CASSVETGETQYF | TGTGCCAGCAGCGTTGAGACTGGAGAGACCCAGTACTTC
TRBJ2-1 | TRBD2 | TRBV27 | - | CASSYLGLAGSSYNEQFF | TGTGCCAGCAGTTACCTGGGACTAGCGGGGAGCTCCTACAATGAGCAGTTCTTC
TRBJ1-2 | - | TRBV5-1 | - | CASSISRAYGYTF | TGCGCCAGCAGTATATCGAGGGCATATGGCTACACCTTC
TRBJ2-7 | - | TRBV7-9 | - | CSSSGDEGGKSYEQYF | TGTTCCAGCAGCGGAGACGAAGGCGGAAAGTCCTACGAGCAGTACTTC
TRBJ1-5 | - | TRBV7-2 | few | CASSGDWGSPQHF | TGTGCCAGCAGCGGGGACTGGGGTTCGCCCCAGCATTTT
TRBJ2-2 | - | TRBV14 | - | CASSRQGSTGELFF | TGTGCCAGCAGCCGCCAGGGATCCACCGGGGAGCTGTTTTTT
TRBJ1-3 | TRBD1 | TRBV7-9 | - | CASSRQLIDDRAGNTIYF | TGTGCCAGCAGCCGCCAGCTAATAGACGACAGGGCTGGAAACACCATATATTTT
TRBJ2-7 | - | TRBV5-1 | - | CASSPIGWRSYEQYF | TGCGCCAGCAGCCCCATTGGGTGGAGATCCTACGAGCAGTACTTC
TRBJ2-6 | - | TRBV4-1 | - | CASSQVDRGANVLTF | TGCGCCAGCAGCCAAGTCGACAGGGGGGCCAACGTCCTGACTTTC
TRBJ2-7 | TRBD1 | TRBV5-1 | - | CASRRNPGQVSYEQYF | TGCGCCAGCAGACGGAATCCGGGACAGGTTTCCTACGAGCAGTACTTC
TRBJ1-4 | - | TRBV5-1 | - | CASSLANRGVVEKLFF | TGCGCCAGCAGCTTGGCCAATCGGGGTGTCGTTGAAAAACTGTTTTTT
TRBJ1-2 | - | TRBV10-3 | - | CAIRAPRGEDYGYTF | TGTGCCATCAGGGCCCCCAGGGGCGAGGACTATGGCTACACCTTC
TRBJ2-7 | TRBD1 | TRBV6-6 | - | CASSYSGQLSAYEQYF | TGTGCCAGCAGTTACTCGGGACAGCTATCGGCCTACGAGCAGTACTTC
TRBJ1-1 | TRBD1 | TRBV5-1 | - | CASSSGTGGFTEAFF | TGCGCCAGCAGCAGCGGGACAGGGGGCTTCACTGAAGCTTTCTTT
TRBJ2-1 | - | TRBV25-1 | - | CASSLTGLGQFF | TGTGCCAGCAGCCTTACAGGGTTAGGGCAGTTCTTC